This T cell receptor (beta chain) is from a study of cytomegalovirus exposure and HLA in healthy donors. Turning to this clone: Its target is unknown.

Study conclusions and caveats: Prediction of most subjects' HLA-A and HLA-B alleles by TCR beta sequences was reportedly accurate. CMV antigen specificity of a few CMV-associated chains was confirmed in vitro. It was taken for granted in presence/absence analyses that sequencing depth across donors was roughly uniform.

J was trimmed by 1 base and V by 4 bases; bases with no gene match: 6. The CDR3 covers 15 residues. Germline V CDR1 and CDR2: MDHEN, SYDVKM. All the people who gave samples were healthy bone marrow donors. Researchers ran the PCR with 60 Vbeta and 13 Jbeta primers. Assay: immunoSEQ multiplex PCR; the TCRdb copy retains only in-frame clones and omits some. Of about 120,000 clones in the sample, 10% to 13% are singletons; the top ten hold roughly 4.2%. The sample comprised PBMCs. The rearrangement uses TRBV28 and TRBJ1-2; 7 bases fit TRBD1. The clonotype was recovered from a woman younger than 30 in good health and CMV-seropositive. CDR3 protein: CASSSGQEINYGYTF. DNA of the CDR3: TGTGCCAGCAGTTCTGGACAGGAGATTAACTATGGCTACACCTTC.